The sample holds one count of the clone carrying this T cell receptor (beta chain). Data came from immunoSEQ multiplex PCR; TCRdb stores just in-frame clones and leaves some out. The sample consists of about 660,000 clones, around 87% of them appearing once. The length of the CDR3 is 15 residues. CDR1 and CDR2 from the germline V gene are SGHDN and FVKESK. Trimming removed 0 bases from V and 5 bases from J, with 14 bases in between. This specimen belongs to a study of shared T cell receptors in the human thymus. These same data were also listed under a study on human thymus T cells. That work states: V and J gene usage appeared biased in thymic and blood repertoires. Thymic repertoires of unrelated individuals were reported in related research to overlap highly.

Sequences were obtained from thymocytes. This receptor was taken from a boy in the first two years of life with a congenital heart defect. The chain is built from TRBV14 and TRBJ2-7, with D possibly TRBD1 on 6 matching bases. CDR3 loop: CASSQEGETGDEQYF. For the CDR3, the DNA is TGTGCCAGCAGCCAAGAAGGTGAGACAGGCGACGAGCAGTACTTC.